The sequence of this TCR beta chain was determined in a study of shared clonotypes between healthy human individuals. Method: immunoSEQ multiplex PCR; TCRdb's copy keeps in-frame clones and lacks some. This sample carries roughly 1,500,000 clones, 95% to 99% of them seen once, and the ten largest clones take around 0.47%. CDR1 LNHDA and CDR2 SQIVND come from the germline V gene (reference sequence). Trimming shortened V by 5 bases and J by 5 bases, and 13 bases separated the two germline ends. The CDR3 totals 13 residues. Sequencing was done on a sample of naive CD4+ T cells sorted from blood. Sample subset: CD45RA+ positively selected. The sequence was obtained from a man aged 25 to 45 in good health. The chain links TRBV19 to TRBJ2-7; D is perhaps TRBD1 or TRBD2 (5 bases each). The CDR3 coding sequence is TGTGCCAGTAGTGCGAGGGGTCTGGACGAGCAGTACTTC. It is translated as CASSARGLDEQYF.